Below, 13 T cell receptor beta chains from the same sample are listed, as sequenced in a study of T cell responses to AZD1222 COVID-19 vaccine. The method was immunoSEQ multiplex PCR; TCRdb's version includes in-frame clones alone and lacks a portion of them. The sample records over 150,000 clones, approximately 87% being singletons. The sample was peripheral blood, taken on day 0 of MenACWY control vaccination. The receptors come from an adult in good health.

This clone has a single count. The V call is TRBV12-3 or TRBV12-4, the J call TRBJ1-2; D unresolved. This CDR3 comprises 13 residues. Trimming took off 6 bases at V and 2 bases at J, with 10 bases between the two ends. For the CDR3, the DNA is TGTGCCAGCAGCCCAGGCAACAACTATGGCTACACCTTC. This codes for CASSPGNNYGYTF.

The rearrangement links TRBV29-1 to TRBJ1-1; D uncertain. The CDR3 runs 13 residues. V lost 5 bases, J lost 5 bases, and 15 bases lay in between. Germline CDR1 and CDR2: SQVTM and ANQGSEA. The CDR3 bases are TGCAGCGTTTTCGTAAAATTTGGAACTGAAGCTTTCTTT. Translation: CSVFVKFGTEAFF.

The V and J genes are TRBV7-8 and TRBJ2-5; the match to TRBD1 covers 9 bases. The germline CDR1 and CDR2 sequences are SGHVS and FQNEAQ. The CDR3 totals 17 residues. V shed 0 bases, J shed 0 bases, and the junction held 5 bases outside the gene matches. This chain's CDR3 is CASSLAVGQGYQETQYF. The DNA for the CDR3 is TGTGCCAGCAGCTTAGCGGTGGGACAGGGCTACCAAGAGACCCAGTACTTC.

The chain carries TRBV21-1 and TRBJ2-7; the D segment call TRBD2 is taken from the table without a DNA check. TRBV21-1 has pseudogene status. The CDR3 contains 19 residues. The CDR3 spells CASSKAPGTSGSGSYEQYF. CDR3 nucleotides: TGTGCCAGCAGCAAAGCGCCCGGGACTAGCGGGAGTGGGTCCTACGAGCAGTACTTC.

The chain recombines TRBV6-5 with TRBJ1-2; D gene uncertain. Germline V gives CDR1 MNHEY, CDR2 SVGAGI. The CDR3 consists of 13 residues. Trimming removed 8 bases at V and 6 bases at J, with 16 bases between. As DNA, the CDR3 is TGTGCCAGCGCTAAAAGGGAAGATCATGGCTACACCTTC. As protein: CASAKREDHGYTF.

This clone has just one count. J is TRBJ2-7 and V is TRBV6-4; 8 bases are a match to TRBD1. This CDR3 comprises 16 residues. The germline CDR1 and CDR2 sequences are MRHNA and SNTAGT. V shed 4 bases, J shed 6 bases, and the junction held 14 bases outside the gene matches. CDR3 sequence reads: CASSGVGRTGYFEQYV. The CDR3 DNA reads TGTGCCAGCAGTGGTGTCGGTAGGACAGGGTACTTCGAGCAGTACGTC.

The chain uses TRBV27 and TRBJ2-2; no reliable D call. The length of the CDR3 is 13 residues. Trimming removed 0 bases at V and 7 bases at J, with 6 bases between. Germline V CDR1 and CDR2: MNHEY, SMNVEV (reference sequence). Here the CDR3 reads CASSLSRGGELFF. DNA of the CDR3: TGTGCCAGCAGTTTATCGAGAGGCGGGGAGCTGTTTTTT.

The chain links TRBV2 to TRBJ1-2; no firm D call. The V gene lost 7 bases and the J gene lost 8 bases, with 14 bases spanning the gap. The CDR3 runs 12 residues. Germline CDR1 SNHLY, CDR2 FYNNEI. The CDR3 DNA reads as TGTGCCAGCATTTTAGGGTTTGGAGGCTACACCTTC. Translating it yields CASILGFGGYTF.

For the CDR3, the DNA is TGTGCCAGCAGTGTAGCGGGGGGTTACCAAGAGACCCAGTACTTC. It translates to CASSVAGGYQETQYF. The rearrangement links TRBV6-1 to TRBJ2-5; 10 positions match TRBD2. The length of the CDR3 is 15 residues. The V gene end was trimmed by 4 bases and the J gene end by 0 bases; junction bases not matched to a gene: 2. Germline CDR1 reads MNHNS; CDR2 reads SASEGT.

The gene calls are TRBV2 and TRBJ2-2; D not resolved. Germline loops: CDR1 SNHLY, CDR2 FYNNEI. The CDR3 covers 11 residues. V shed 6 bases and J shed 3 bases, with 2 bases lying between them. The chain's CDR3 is CASSYTGELFF. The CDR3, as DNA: TGTGCCAGCAGCTACACCGGGGAGCTGTTTTTT. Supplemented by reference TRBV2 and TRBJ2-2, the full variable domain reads EPEVTQTPSHQVTQMGQEVILRCVPISNHLYFYWYRQILGQKVEFLVSFYNNEISEKSEIFDDQFSVERPDGSNFTLKIRSTKLEDSAMYFCASSYTGELFFGEGSRLTVL.

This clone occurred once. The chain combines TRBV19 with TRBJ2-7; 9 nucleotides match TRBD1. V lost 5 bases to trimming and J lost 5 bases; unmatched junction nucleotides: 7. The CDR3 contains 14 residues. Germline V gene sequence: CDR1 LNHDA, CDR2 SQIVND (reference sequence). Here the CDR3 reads CASSVKQGAHEQYF. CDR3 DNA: TGTGCCAGTAGTGTCAAACAGGGGGCCCACGAGCAGTACTTC.

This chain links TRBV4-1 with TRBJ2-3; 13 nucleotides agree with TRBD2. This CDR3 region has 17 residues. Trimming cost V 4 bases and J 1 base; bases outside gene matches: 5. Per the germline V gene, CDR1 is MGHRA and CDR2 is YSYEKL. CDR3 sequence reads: CASSPHGTSGGTDTQYF. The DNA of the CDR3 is TGCGCCAGCAGCCCTCACGGGACTAGCGGGGGCACAGATACGCAGTATTTT.

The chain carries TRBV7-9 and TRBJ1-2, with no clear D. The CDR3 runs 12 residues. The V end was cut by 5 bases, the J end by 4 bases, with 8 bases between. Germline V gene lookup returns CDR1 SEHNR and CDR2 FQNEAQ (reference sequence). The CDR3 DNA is TGTGCCAGCAGCCAAGATTTCTATGGCTACACCTTC. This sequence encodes CASSQDFYGYTF.